A selection of T cell receptor beta chains follows, all from one sample in a study of vaccination and CD4 T cells after COVID-19. TCRdb reprocessed the PCR reads with MiXCR, giving one entry per CDR3 protein. The sample includes roughly 22,000 distinct CDR3 sequences, about 60% of them seen just once. No antigens are known for them. The sequenced material came from CD4+ T cells from blood, cultured in vitro. These receptors were obtained from a human donor who had recovered from COVID-19. Both conserved end residues are part of each CDR3. The order of the fields is D gene, V gene, J gene, clone size, CDR3 DNA, CDR3 protein. The D gene is left open where the match is weak. A clone size is listed for some rows: how often the clone was seen (once, few, many), or a class if it is expanded.

TRBD1	TRBV6-2/TRBV6-3	TRBJ1-1	.	TGTGCCAGCAGTTACACAAGCTGGACAGGGCGGAAGGAGAACACTGAAGCTTTCTTT	CASSYTSWTGRKENTEAFF
TRBD1	TRBV2	TRBJ2-2	.	TGTGCCAGCAAACGACAGGGGTCGAACACCGGGGAGCTGTTTTTT	CASKRQGSNTGELFF
TRBD1	TRBV2	TRBJ2-2	.	TGTGCCAGCAAGGCAGGGGGCGGAAACACCGGGGAGCTGTTTTTT	CASKAGGGNTGELFF
.	TRBV15	TRBJ2-1	.	TGTGCCACCAGCAGGGGGCGTAGTAACTACAATGAGCAGTTCTTC	CATSRGRSNYNEQFF
.	TRBV6-1	TRBJ2-4	.	TGTGCCAGCAGTGCCGGGCCTAACGGGAACATTCAGTACTTC	CASSAGPNGNIQYF
.	TRBV30	TRBJ1-5	.	TGTGCCTGGACGGAGAATAGCAATCAGCCCCAGCATTTT	CAWTENSNQPQHF
.	TRBV7-9	TRBJ2-3	.	TGTGCCAGCGGACAACAAGATACGCAGTATTTT	CASGQQDTQYF
.	TRBV7-8	TRBJ2-5	medium-sized	TGTGCCAGCAGCTTAGGGAGGGAGACCCAGTACTTC	CASSLGRETQYF
TRBD2	TRBV24-1	TRBJ2-1	.	TGTGCCACTAGAGGACTAGCGGGAGTGCAGTTCTTC	CATRGLAGVQFF
.	TRBV11-2	TRBJ2-7	.	TGTGCCAGCAGCTTAGATCCCTACGAGCAGTACTTC	CASSLDPYEQYF
.	TRBV11-2	TRBJ1-1	.	TGTGCCAGCAGCCCCGCAGGGTGGGACACTGAAGCTTTCTTT	CASSPAGWDTEAFF
TRBD2	TRBV5-1	TRBJ2-3	.	TGCGCCAGCAGCTTGGTGGCTAGCGGGAGCACAGATACGCAGTATTTT	CASSLVASGSTDTQYF
.	TRBV6-2/TRBV6-3	TRBJ1-1	once	TGTGCCAGCCGGGCGAACACTGAAGCTTTCTTT	CASRANTEAFF
.	TRBV30	TRBJ1-2	.	TGTGCCTGGAGTGGGGGATCAGCTAACTATGGCTACACCTTC	CAWSGGSANYGYTF
TRBD1	TRBV7-2	TRBJ2-7	.	TGTGCCAGCAGCTTATTCATACGACAGGGGAAGAGCTCCTACGAGCAGTACTTC	CASSLFIRQGKSSYEQYF
.	TRBV6-1	TRBJ1-1	few	TGTGCCAGCACCGTACTTCCGGGGGCGAGTACTGAAGCTTTCTTT	CASTVLPGASTEAFF
TRBD2	TRBV6-5	TRBJ2-3	.	TGTGCCAGCAGTTACTCTAGAAAGGGACTAGCGGATACTAGCACAGATACGCAGTATTTT	CASSYSRKGLADTSTDTQYF
.	TRBV20-1	TRBJ1-3	.	TGCAGTGCTAGTTCGGGGCGCCGGAGAAACACCATATATTTT	CSASSGRRRNTIYF
.	TRBV20-1	TRBJ1-3	.	TGCAGTGCTAGAGATTCATTTTCTGGAAACACCATATATTTT	CSARDSFSGNTIYF
TRBD2	TRBV2	TRBJ2-7	once	TGTGCCAGCAGCCGACTAGCGGATTACTACGAGCAGTACTTC	CASSRLADYYEQYF
.	TRBV5-1	TRBJ2-2	.	TGCGCCAGCAGCCCGACAGTTACCTACACCGGGGAGCTGTTTTTT	CASSPTVTYTGELFF
.	TRBV21-1	TRBJ1-5	.	TGTGCCAGCAGCAATTCCGGGACACGAAATCAGCCCCAGCATTTT	CASSNSGTRNQPQHF
.	TRBV28	TRBJ1-2	.	TGTGCCAGCAGTTTAGGGGCGGAATTGGATGGCTACACCTTC	CASSLGAELDGYTF
.	TRBV6-1	TRBJ1-2	.	.	CASKDSSYGYTFF
.	TRBV19	TRBJ1-2	.	TGTGCCAGTAGACGGACAGAGAACTATGGCTACACCTTC	CASRRTENYGYTF
TRBD2	TRBV24-1	TRBJ2-1	.	TGTGCCACCAGTGACCAACTAGCGGAGCGGTACAATGAGCAGTTCTTC	CATSDQLAERYNEQFF
TRBD2	TRBV6-5	TRBJ2-1	.	TGTGCCAGCAGTTCACAAAGGCGGCGGGAGCTCTATGAGCAGTTCTTC	CASSSQRRRELYEQFF
.	TRBV7-2	TRBJ1-2	few	TGTGCCAGCAGCTTAGCGGGCAGGGGAGATGGGGGCTACACCTTC	CASSLAGRGDGGYTF
.	TRBV7-2	TRBJ1-2	.	TGTGCCAGCAGCACCCAGCGGACTTCTCCCGAATTC	CASSTQRTSPEF
.	TRBV11-3	TRBJ2-2	.	TGTGCCAGCAGGCATAGTGGGAACACCGGGGAGCTGTTTTTT	CASRHSGNTGELFF
.	TRBV23-1	TRBJ2-7	once	TGCGCCAGCAGTCAATTGAGGGAAGGGGCCTACGAGCAGTACTTC	CASSQLREGAYEQYF
.	TRBV5-4	TRBJ2-2	.	TGTGCCAGCAGCTTTTACCGAAGCTCCGGGGAGCTGTTTTTT	CASSFYRSSGELFF
.	TRBV7-2	TRBJ1-1	few	TGTGCCAGCAGCTTTACAGGGCCAAACACTGAAGCTTTCTTT	CASSFTGPNTEAFF
.	TRBV30	TRBJ2-1	.	TGTGCCTGGAGTGTATCCCCTGGCGGCCGACTCTACAATGAGCAGTTCTTC	CAWSVSPGGRLYNEQFF
TRBD2	TRBV20-1	TRBJ2-1	.	TGCAGTGCTAGAGCCGGACTAGCGGGAGCGGTCGCCTACAATGAGCAGTTCTTC	CSARAGLAGAVAYNEQFF
TRBD1	TRBV7-2	TRBJ1-6	few	TGTGCCAGCAGAAACGAGCACCGGGACAGGGTTTTTTCACCCCTCCACTTT	CASRNEHRDRVFSPLHF
TRBD1	TRBV6-1	TRBJ2-5	.	TGTGCCAGCAGGAGTGGGACAGGGGAAGCGGGCCTGTACTTC	CASRSGTGEAGLYF